Shown below are 15 T cell receptor beta chains from a single sample sequenced in a study of cytomegalovirus exposure and HLA in healthy donors. 60 Vbeta and 13 Jbeta primers were used in PCR. The repertoire was sequenced with immunoSEQ multiplex PCR; TCRdb's copy has only in-frame clones and lacks some. The sample lists 100,000 to 150,000 clones; about 75% were seen once. Sample: PBMCs. The receptor source for this set is a middle-aged woman in good health and CMV-seronegative.

This sequence joins TRBV20-1 and TRBJ2-2; D might be TRBD1 (5 bases). The CDR3 covers 11 residues. Trimming shortened V by 4 bases and J by 6 bases, and 6 bases separated the two germline ends. Germline V CDR1 and CDR2: DFQATT, SNEGSKA (reference sequence). The CDR3 reads CSAKGPGELFF. For the CDR3, the DNA is TGCAGTGCTAAGGGGCCCGGGGAGCTGTTTTTT.

The CDR3 is CASSFERSTDTQYF. The CDR3 region has the DNA TGTGCCAGCAGTTTCGAGCGGAGCACAGATACGCAGTATTTT. The chain employs TRBV28 and TRBJ2-3; a possible D gene is TRBD2 (5 bases). Trimming shortened V by 3 bases and J by 0 bases, and 7 bases separated the two germline ends. CDR3 length equals 14 residues. CDR1 MDHEN and CDR2 SYDVKM come from the germline V gene.

This rearrangement joins TRBV4-2 to TRBJ2-7; tentative D call: TRBD2 (7 bases). V lost 1 base and J lost 0, with 16 bases in between. CDR1 is LGHNA and CDR2 is YNFKEQ in the germline V gene. The CDR3 has 17 residues. DNA for the CDR3: TGTGCCAGCAGCCAAGCTGCCTCGGGGGGCCTCTCCTACGAGCAGTACTTC. Protein sequence: CASSQAASGGLSYEQYF.

The rearrangement joins TRBV28 to TRBJ1-2, with TRBD1 matching 8 bases. Looked up from germline, CDR1 is MDHEN and CDR2 is SYDVKM. V lost 5 bases to trimming and J lost 4 bases; unmatched junction nucleotides: 12. This CDR3 has 16 residues. Written as DNA, the CDR3 is TGTGCCAGCAGTCCCTACCGGACAGGGATGGCCTATGGCTACACCTTC. Translated: CASSPYRTGMAYGYTF.

This chain uses TRBV6-6 with TRBJ1-4; D is uncertain. The CDR3 is 15 residues long. Trimming stripped 3 bases from V and 2 bases from J, with 10 bases between. Germline CDR1 is MNHNY and CDR2 is SVGAGI (reference sequence). The CDR3 DNA reads as TGTGCCAGCAGTTATTCCGGCGGGACTAATGAAAAACTGTTTTTT. It specifies CASSYSGGTNEKLFF.

The gene calls are TRBV9 and TRBJ1-5, with 7 nucleotides matching TRBD1. CDR1 SGDLS and CDR2 YYNGEE come from the germline V gene. This CDR3 is 15 amino acids long. J gave up 3 bases and V 3 bases, and 6 bases lay outside the gene matches. The CDR3 nucleotides are TGTGCCAGCAGCGAGGGGGGACAGCCCAATCAGCCCCAGCATTTT. Its translation is CASSEGGQPNQPQHF. Based on the CDR3 plus reference TRBV9 and TRBJ1-5, the full variable domain is DSGVTQTPKHLITATGQRVTLRCSPRSGDLSVYWYQQSLDQGLQFLIQYYNGEERAKGNILERFSAQQFPDLHSELNLSSLELGDSALYFCASSEGGQPNQPQHFGDGTRLSIL.

The chain is built from TRBV19 and TRBJ2-7, with a possible D match to TRBD1 (5 bases). V shed 2 bases and J shed 0 bases, with 11 bases lying between them. The CDR3 contains 15 residues. Germline V gene lookup returns CDR1 LNHDA and CDR2 SQIVND (reference sequence). The CDR3 sequence: CASSISDSSSYEQYF. The CDR3 region has the DNA TGTGCCAGTAGTATAAGTGACAGTAGCTCCTACGAGCAGTACTTC.

The CDR3 is CASSLGRFSNQPQHF. The DNA of the CDR3 is TGTGCCAGCAGCTTAGGGCGGTTTAGCAATCAGCCCCAGCATTTT. V gene TRBV7-8 combines with J gene TRBJ1-5; no definite D call. Germline CDR1 and CDR2: SGHVS and FQNEAQ. Trimming stripped 1 base from V and 0 bases from J, with 7 bases between. This CDR3 comprises 15 residues.

The chain joins TRBV5-1 to TRBJ2-1; D is ambiguous. V was cut by 6 bases and J by 0 bases, with 10 bases left in between. CDR3 size: 14 residues. CDR1 is SGHRS, CDR2 YFSETQ, per germline. CDR3 DNA: TGCGCCAGCAATACCGACAACTCCTACAATGAGCAGTTCTTC. Translated, it gives CASNTDNSYNEQFF.

This chain links TRBV5-4 with TRBJ2-3, with TRBD2 matching over 12 bases. After removal of 2 bases from V and 7 bases from J, the junction contained 2 bases not matched to a gene. Germline V lookup: CDR1 SGHNT, CDR2 YYREEE (reference sequence). The CDR3 totals 14 residues. The CDR3 coding sequence is TGTGCCAGCAGCTTAGGACTAGCGGGGTATACGCAGTATTTT. Its translation: CASSLGLAGYTQYF.

In this sample, this clone turned up a few times. The rearrangement uses TRBV19 and TRBJ1-1; 7 nucleotides line up with TRBD1. Germline V lookup: CDR1 LNHDA, CDR2 SQIVND (reference sequence). This CDR3 comprises 17 residues. V shed 6 bases, J shed 0 bases, and the junction held 13 bases outside the gene matches. CDR3 residues: CASRQRQGTNLNTEAFF. The DNA for the CDR3 is TGTGCCAGTAGGCAAAGACAGGGAACTAACCTGAACACTGAAGCTTTCTTT.

J is TRBJ1-1 and V is TRBV6-6, with a weak D call TRBD1 (6 bases). The length of the CDR3 is 13 residues. V was pared by 6 bases and J by 5 bases, with 13 bases between. The V gene's germline CDR1 is MNHNY and CDR2 SVGAGI (reference sequence). CDR3 amino acids: CASRDGRGTEAFF. The CDR3 nucleotides are TGTGCCAGCAGGGACGGAAGGGGGACTGAAGCTTTCTTT.

As for this clone: The same CDR3 can be traced to other DNA sequences in this sample. J is TRBJ1-2 and V is TRBV5-1; maybe TRBD1 (6 bases). The CDR3 is 13 residues long. The V gene lost 4 bases and the J gene lost 4 bases, with 11 bases spanning the gap. Germline loops: CDR1 SGHRS, CDR2 YFSETQ. Here the CDR3 reads CASSPDSSYGYTF. CDR3 bases: TGCGCCAGCAGCCCGGACAGCTCCTATGGCTACACCTTC.

This clone was counted a few times. This sequence joins TRBV11-2 and TRBJ2-7; weak D call: TRBD2 (6 bases). The germline V gene encodes CDR1 SGHAT and CDR2 FQNNGV. This CDR3 has 13 residues. The V end was cut by 3 bases, the J end by 7 bases, with 13 bases between. CDR3 in DNA: TGTGCCAGCAGCTTTGGAGGGCCGGGGGAGCAGTACTTC. Protein sequence: CASSFGGPGEQYF.

This clone was picked up one time. The gene calls are TRBV5-4 and TRBJ2-7; the match to TRBD1 covers 7 bases. There are 15 residues in the CDR3. Germline V gene data show CDR1 as SGHNT and CDR2 as YYREEE (reference sequence). V shed 3 bases, J shed 0 bases, and the junction held 6 bases outside the gene matches. This chain's CDR3 is CASSYSGTVSYEQYF. The CDR3 nucleotides are TGTGCCAGCAGCTACTCCGGGACAGTCTCCTACGAGCAGTACTTC.